Each of the 5 T cell receptor beta chains below was sequenced from the same sample in a study of shared clonotypes between healthy human individuals. Sequenced by immunoSEQ multiplex PCR; TCRdb stores in-frame clones only, minus some. The sample has about 480,000 clones; over 60% are singletons. The sample was PBMCs. These receptors were obtained from a woman aged 40-49 years in good health. Some clones in this sample may be carry-over from other donors' samples.

The chain combines TRBV5-1 with TRBJ1-3; D call uncertain. The CDR3 has 16 amino acids. The V gene's germline CDR1 is SGHRS and CDR2 YFSETQ. The V end lost 4 bases, the J end lost 2 bases, and 16 bases lay between the germline ends. This CDR3 reads CASSPRVKGAGNTIYF. CDR3 DNA sequence: TGCGCCAGCAGCCCCCGCGTGAAGGGCGCTGGAAACACCATATATTTT.

This chain joins TRBV5-1 and TRBJ2-1, with D unclear. The CDR3 spans 15 residues. V was shortened by 0 bases and J by 4 bases, with 11 bases between the two germline ends. CDR1 SGHRS and CDR2 YFSETQ come from the germline V gene. CDR3 DNA: TGCGCCAGCAGCTTGGCCGAGGTATTTTACAATGAGCAGTTCTTC. This sequence encodes CASSLAEVFYNEQFF.

V usage is TRBV6-5 and J usage is TRBJ2-7, with 9 bases lining up with TRBD1. The CDR3 is made up of 15 amino acids. The germline gives CDR1 MNHEY, CDR2 SVGAGI. V was clipped by 5 bases and J by 3 bases; unmatched bases: 8. CDR3 sequence (DNA): TGTGCCAGCAGTCGGGACAGGGATATTCTCTACGAGCAGTACTTC. This sequence encodes CASSRDRDILYEQYF.

This clone was counted a few times. The CDR3 spells CASSLGVGNTGELFF. CDR3 in DNA: TGCGCCAGCAGCTTGGGTGTTGGCAACACCGGGGAGCTGTTTTTT. This chain connects TRBV5-1 to TRBJ2-2; D gene uncertain. CDR1 SGHRS and CDR2 YFSETQ come from the germline V gene. V was shortened by 0 bases and J by 2 bases, with 8 bases between the two germline ends. The CDR3 contains 15 residues.

This clone was observed a few times. Other DNA sequences in the sample encode the same CDR3. V and J are TRBV29-1 and TRBJ1-4; unclear D gene. Germline CDR1 reads SQVTM; CDR2 reads ANQGSEA. The V end was cut by 7 bases, the J end by 8 bases, with 14 bases between. The CDR3 consists of 12 residues. CDR3 sequence: CSARDLGEKLFF. The DNA of the CDR3 is TGCAGCGCTCGGGATCTAGGCGAAAAACTGTTTTTT.